These 20 T cell receptor beta chains came from one sample sequenced in a study of blood T cell repertoires in COVID-19. Only in-frame clones appear in the TCRdb table, and some are missing; sequencing was by immunoSEQ multiplex PCR. Of under 110,000 clones in the sample, around 78% were seen once. The material sequenced was peripheral blood. All receptors derive from a man older than 75 with COVID-19, enrolled during active disease.

The CDR3 sequence: CASSLYLAGRTDTQYF. CDR3 in DNA: TGTGCCAGCAGCTTGTACCTAGCGGGCCGCACAGATACGCAGTATTTT. The rearrangement uses TRBV5-4 and TRBJ2-3, with 8 bases matching TRBD2. J was trimmed by 1 base and V by 1 base; bases with no gene match: 5. The CDR3 is 16 amino acids. From germline, CDR1 is SGHNT and CDR2 YYREEE (reference sequence).

The chain combines TRBV20-1 with TRBJ2-1, with 10 bases matching TRBD2. Unmatched junction bases numbered 5, after V lost 3 bases and J lost 6 bases. There are 14 residues in the CDR3. The V gene's germline CDR1 is DFQATT and CDR2 SNEGSKA (reference sequence). The CDR3 DNA is TGCAGTGCTAGTAGTGCTAGCGGGAGCAATGAGCAGTTCTTC. Protein: CSASSASGSNEQFF.

The V gene is TRBV30, the J gene TRBJ2-1, with 11 bases that match TRBD2. CDR1 GTSNPN and CDR2 SVGIG come from the germline V gene (reference sequence). Trimming took 3 bases from V and 8 from J; bases not matched to a gene: 9. The CDR3 is 15 amino acids. The CDR3 coding sequence is TGTGCCTGGAGGGCACTAGCGGGAGATGTCCATGAGCAGTTCTTC. Residues: CAWRALAGDVHEQFF.

The rearrangement links TRBV6-5 to TRBJ2-3; 7 bases fit TRBD2. CDR1 is MNHEY and CDR2 is SVGAGI in the germline V gene. The CDR3 has 15 amino acids. V lost 2 bases and J lost 7; bases outside the gene matches: 9. The CDR3 DNA reads as TGTGCCAGCAGTTACCTCGTGGCGGGAGTACATACGCAGTATTTT. It specifies CASSYLVAGVHTQYF.

V is TRBV4-1 and J is TRBJ2-5, with D possibly being TRBD2 (5 bases). Germline assignment: CDR1 MGHRA and CDR2 YSYEKL. Deletions cut 0 bases from V and 4 bases from J, with 9 bases between. The CDR3 runs to 14 residues. CDR3 nucleotide sequence: TGCGCCAGCAGCCAAGAAGCGGCATCAGAGACCCAGTACTTC. It specifies CASSQEAASETQYF.

This clone came up a few times. The chain links TRBV25-1 to TRBJ2-1; TRBD2 matches 8 bases. V trimming: 1 base; J trimming: 10 bases; junction bases outside the gene matches: 12. Germline CDR1 is MGHDK and CDR2 is SYGVNS. This CDR3 contains 16 residues. The CDR3 nucleotides read TGTGCCAGCAGTGAATTTTGGGCAGCGGGGGAGAACGAGCAGTTCTTC. Amino acids: CASSEFWAAGENEQFF.

This chain uses TRBV19 with TRBJ2-2; the D is unclear. Trimming pared 0 bases from V and 0 bases from J, leaving 14 bases between. The V gene's germline CDR1 is LNHDA and CDR2 SQIVND (reference sequence). This CDR3 spans 18 amino acids. This CDR3 is CASSIDFGTFANTGELFF. The CDR3 nucleotides read TGTGCCAGTAGTATAGATTTTGGTACTTTCGCGAACACCGGGGAGCTGTTTTTT. Drawing the rest from reference TRBV19 and TRBJ2-2, the complete variable domain is DGGITQSPKYLFRKEGQNVTLSCEQNLNHDAMYWYRQDPGQGLRLIYYSQIVNDFQKGDIAEGYSVSREKKESFPLTVTSAQKNPTAFYLCASSIDFGTFANTGELFFGEGSRLTVL.

The chain couples TRBV19 to TRBJ1-2; perhaps TRBD1 as D (5 bases). This CDR3 comprises 15 residues. Between the trimmed V and J ends, which lost 7 bases and 2 bases, there was a span of 17 bases. Germline V lookup: CDR1 LNHDA, CDR2 SQIVND (reference sequence). The CDR3 loop reads CASTRFTTGNYGYTF. The CDR3 DNA is TGTGCCAGTACTAGATTCACCACAGGAAACTATGGCTACACCTTC.

The J gene is TRBJ1-2, the V gene TRBV6-1; D is possibly TRBD1 (6 bases). V was shortened by 0 bases and J by 7 bases, with 12 bases between the two germline ends. Germline CDR1 reads MNHNS; CDR2 reads SASEGT. This CDR3 has 14 amino acids. CDR3 residues: CASSEAGGAGGYTF. DNA of the CDR3: TGTGCCAGCAGTGAAGCTGGGGGGGCGGGTGGCTACACCTTC.

The V call is TRBV29-1, the J call TRBJ2-3, with TRBD2 matching over 16 bases. The CDR3 is 15 amino acids. The germline gives CDR1 SQVTM, CDR2 ANQGSEA. With V trimmed by 6 bases and J by 4 bases, 4 bases remained unmatched. Written as DNA, the CDR3 is TGCAGCGTGGGGACTAGCGGGAGGGCCGCAGATACGCAGTATTTT. Amino acids: CSVGTSGRAADTQYF.

CDR3 in amino acids: CASSVNQGRAYTEAFF. In DNA form, the CDR3 reads TGTGCCAGCAGCGTAAACCAGGGCCGAGCCTACACTGAAGCTTTCTTT. The chain joins TRBV13 to TRBJ1-1, with D maybe TRBD1 (5 bases). The CDR3 spans 16 residues. Trimming shortened V by 5 bases and J by 3 bases, and 19 bases separated the two germline ends. CDR1 and CDR2 from the germline V gene are PRHDT and FYEKMQ (reference sequence).

The CDR3 nucleotides read TGTGCCATCAGACCGGGACTAGCGGGAGTCGGGGAGACCCAGTACTTC. Protein: CAIRPGLAGVGETQYF. V usage is TRBV10-3 and J usage is TRBJ2-5, with 14 bases lining up with TRBD2. CDR3 length: 16 amino acids. Trimming took 6 bases from V and 5 from J; bases not matched to a gene: 8. The germline V gene encodes CDR1 ENHRY and CDR2 SYGVKD.

CDR3 in amino acids: CASSVSATTNPWEQYF. The CDR3 DNA reads TGTGCCAGCAGCGTATCGGCTACTACCAACCCCTGGGAGCAGTACTTC. This rearrangement joins TRBV9 to TRBJ2-7; unclear D gene. Germline CDR1 reads SGDLS; CDR2 reads YYNGEE. The CDR3 has 16 residues. V dropped 1 base and J dropped 7 bases, with 21 bases sitting between them.

The V call is TRBV19, the J call TRBJ1-6; no clear D gene. The CDR3 has 14 amino acids. Germline assignment: CDR1 LNHDA and CDR2 SQIVND (reference sequence). The V end lost 1 base, the J end lost 7 bases, and 8 bases lay between the germline ends. The CDR3 bases are TGTGCCAGTAGTATAGGGCCGCAAAATTCACCCCTCCACTTT. It specifies CASSIGPQNSPLHF.

V gene TRBV19 combines with J gene TRBJ2-3; TRBD1 aligns across 7 bases. Germline CDR1 and CDR2: LNHDA and SQIVND (reference sequence). Losses at the gene ends were 6 bases for V and 0 bases for J; bases not matched to a gene: 6. This CDR3 is 15 amino acids long. The CDR3 DNA reads as TGTGCCAGTAGAAACAGGGGCGCTAGCACAGATACGCAGTATTTT. Its translation: CASRNRGASTDTQYF.

The genes are TRBV28 and TRBJ2-1; 8 bases are a match to TRBD2. J lost 2 bases, V lost 4 bases, and 7 bases had no gene match. The CDR3 contains 16 residues. Germline lookup yields CDR1 MDHEN and CDR2 SYDVKM. The DNA for the CDR3 is TGTGCCAGCAGTTCCTTAGCGGGGCTACCCTACAATGAGCAGTTCTTC. This translates into CASSSLAGLPYNEQFF.

There are a few counts of this clone. The chain is built from TRBV7-8 and TRBJ2-1; 9 bases match TRBD2. The CDR3 extends over 15 amino acids. The germline CDR1 and CDR2 sequences are SGHVS and FQNEAQ. V trimming: 3 bases; J trimming: 5 bases; junction bases outside the gene matches: 5. The chain's CDR3 is CASSFAGGTNNEQFF. CDR3 nucleotides: TGTGCCAGCAGCTTTGCGGGAGGGACAAACAATGAGCAGTTCTTC.

A word on this clone: One end of the junction does not line up with germline, which may come from a read error. The V call is TRBV14, the J call TRBJ2-5; D may match TRBD1 or TRBD2 (6 bases each). CDR1 SGHDN and CDR2 FVKESK come from the germline V gene. The CDR3 is 14 amino acids. CDR3 bases: TGTGCCAGCACCCAAGGGGGACTCCAAGAGACCCAGTACTTC. This codes for CASTQGGLQETQYF. The whole variable domain, remainder taken from reference TRBV14 and TRBJ2-5, is EAGVTQFPSHSVIEKGQTVTLRCDPISGHDNLYWYRRVMGKEIKFLLHFVKESKQDESGMPNNRFLAERTGGTYSTLKVQPAELEDSGVYFCASTQGGLQETQYFGPGTRLLVL.

J is TRBJ2-7 and V is TRBV20-1, with 7 nucleotides matching TRBD1. J was trimmed by 5 bases and V by 4 bases; bases with no gene match: 2. From germline, CDR1 is DFQATT and CDR2 SNEGSKA (reference sequence). This CDR3 spans 11 amino acids. CDR3 sequence: CSAKGGHEQYF. The DNA for the CDR3 is TGCAGTGCTAAAGGGGGCCACGAGCAGTACTTC.

The rearrangement uses TRBV4-1 and TRBJ2-5; D not certain. Looked up from germline, CDR1 is MGHRA and CDR2 is YSYEKL. The CDR3 covers 14 residues. V dropped 0 bases and J dropped 7 bases, with 12 bases sitting between them. The chain's CDR3 is CASSQDSLKATQYF. In nucleotides, the CDR3 is TGCGCCAGCAGCCAAGATTCGCTCAAAGCGACCCAGTACTTC.